This passage covers 15 T cell receptor beta chains from one sample sequenced in a study of T cell changes during pregnancy in multiple sclerosis (dated by TCRdb to about 2019). Library method: the immunoSEQ multiplex PCR assay. The table was pulled from immuneACCESS by TCRdb, which kept in-frame rearrangements only. Such tables lose some clones; where checked, under half of the loss comes from unresolved V genes, and the rest has no known cause. This sample holds some 37,000 clones; roughly 92% were observed only once. Of the sample, under 0.9% falls within the top ten clones. Material: CD4+ T cells from peripheral blood mononuclear cells, obtained before pregnancy. These receptors all come from a female donor with multiple sclerosis, enrolled in a pregnancy study.

The rearrangement joins TRBV7-2 to TRBJ1-5; perhaps TRBD1 as D (6 bases). Germline CDR1 is SGHTA and CDR2 is FQGNSA. The CDR3 is 15 amino acids. Trimming shortened V by 1 base and J by 1 base, and 8 bases separated the two germline ends. The CDR3 bases are TGTGCCAGCAGCTTAGAAGGGACAAGCAATCAGCCCCAGCATTTT. Its protein is CASSLEGTSNQPQHF.

This rearrangement joins TRBV19 to TRBJ2-1; D is perhaps TRBD2 (6 bases). Germline CDR1 LNHDA, CDR2 SQIVND (reference sequence). The CDR3 is 17 amino acids. V lost 3 bases, J lost 10 bases, and 25 bases lay in between. In nucleotides, the CDR3 is TGTGCCAGTAGTATTTTTCCTCCTGGGACTCGCCAAAGGGAGCAGTTCTTC. Residues: CASSIFPPGTRQREQFF.

The chain couples TRBV7-2 to TRBJ2-1; D not resolved. CDR3 length: 14 residues. Germline V gene sequence: CDR1 SGHTA, CDR2 FQGNSA. The V and J ends lost 4 bases and 0 bases respectively, with 7 bases between them. CDR3 in amino acids: CASSYYSSYNEQFF. DNA for the CDR3: TGTGCCAGCAGCTATTACAGCTCCTACAATGAGCAGTTCTTC.

The chain uses TRBV7-2 and TRBJ2-1, with 8 bases matching TRBD2. With V trimmed by 4 bases and J by 10 bases, 15 bases remained unmatched. The CDR3 runs 16 residues. Germline V gives CDR1 SGHTA, CDR2 FQGNSA. The CDR3 sequence: CASSSQSGSSSREQFF. The DNA of the CDR3 is TGTGCCAGCAGCTCCCAAAGCGGGAGTAGCTCTCGGGAGCAGTTCTTC.

The rearrangement uses TRBV6-6 and TRBJ2-7, with 14 bases fitting TRBD2. Germline CDR1 is MNHNY and CDR2 is SVGAGI (reference sequence). With V trimmed by 6 bases and J by 5 bases, 6 bases remained unmatched. The CDR3 runs to 15 residues. The CDR3: CASRIGTSGRHEQYF. DNA for the CDR3: TGTGCCAGCAGAATTGGGACTAGCGGGAGACACGAGCAGTACTTC.

In its sample, this clone was seen once. J is TRBJ1-3 and V is TRBV2; no clear D. Germline CDR1 SNHLY, CDR2 FYNNEI. V shed 1 base and J shed 0 bases, with 10 bases lying between them. The CDR3 has 16 amino acids. This CDR3 is CASSEGQAYSGNTIYF. The CDR3 nucleotides are TGTGCCAGCAGTGAAGGGCAGGCTTACTCTGGAAACACCATATATTTT.

The CDR3 sequence is CASSDGSRVSYNEQFF. The CDR3 DNA reads as TGTGCCAGCAGCGACGGATCTAGAGTCTCCTACAATGAGCAGTTCTTC. V is TRBV9 and J is TRBJ2-1; no clear D gene. The CDR3 length is 16 residues. V shed 3 bases and J shed 0 bases, with 13 bases lying between them. CDR1 and CDR2 (germline): SGDLS, YYNGEE.

V is TRBV7-2 and J is TRBJ1-1; D is uncertain. CDR1 is SGHTA, CDR2 FQGNSA, per germline. The V gene lost 3 bases and the J gene lost 4 bases, with 15 bases spanning the gap. The length of the CDR3 is 15 residues. This CDR3 reads CASSFLRNRGTEAFF. The CDR3 bases are TGTGCCAGCAGCTTTCTCAGAAACCGAGGCACTGAAGCTTTCTTT.

The chain uses TRBV11-2 and TRBJ1-2; tentatively, D is TRBD1 (6 bases). V lost 6 bases, J lost 6 bases, and 14 bases lay in between. This CDR3 is built from 13 residues. CDR1 SGHAT and CDR2 FQNNGV come from the germline V gene. The CDR3 sequence: CASSQGLGDGYTF. DNA for the CDR3: TGTGCCAGCAGTCAGGGGCTGGGAGATGGCTACACCTTC.

This chain joins TRBV2 and TRBJ2-2; D unresolved. Germline CDR1 reads SNHLY; CDR2 reads FYNNEI. With 6 bases removed from V and 4 bases from J, the gap between germline ends came to 12 bases. This CDR3 has 14 residues. CDR3 loop: CASRRDKTTGELFF. CDR3 DNA: TGTGCCAGCAGGAGAGACAAGACCACCGGGGAGCTGTTTTTT. The full variable domain, its missing parts supplied by reference TRBV2 and TRBJ2-2, is EPEVTQTPSHQVTQMGQEVILRCVPISNHLYFYWYRQILGQKVEFLVSFYNNEISEKSEIFDDQFSVERPDGSNFTLKIRSTKLEDSAMYFCASRRDKTTGELFFGEGSRLTVL.

The chain combines TRBV6-6 with TRBJ1-2; D ambiguous. The germline CDR1 and CDR2 sequences are MNHNY and SVGAGI (reference sequence). Trimming shortened V by 5 bases and J by 4 bases, and 11 bases separated the two germline ends. This CDR3 contains 13 residues. The CDR3 is CASSTAVVYGYTF. The CDR3 region has the DNA TGTGCCAGCAGTACAGCAGTAGTCTATGGCTACACCTTC.

The chain joins TRBV5-6 to TRBJ1-3; a possible D gene is TRBD1 (6 bases). The V gene's germline CDR1 is SGHDT and CDR2 YYEEEE. Between the trimmed V and J ends, which lost 4 bases and 4 bases, there was a span of 21 bases. The CDR3 totals 17 residues. CDR3: CASSVNTRDIGGNTIYF. The CDR3 DNA follows: TGTGCCAGCAGCGTGAACACCAGGGACATCGGGGGAAACACCATATATTTT.

J is TRBJ2-5 and V is TRBV7-8, with 10 bases lining up with TRBD1. J was trimmed by 7 bases and V by 5 bases; bases with no gene match: 7. Germline V gives CDR1 SGHVS, CDR2 FQNEAQ. The CDR3 sequence is 14 residues long. CDR3 loop: CASSTGQGVVTQYF. CDR3 nucleotides: TGTGCCAGCAGCACAGGACAGGGGGTGGTGACCCAGTACTTC.

This sequence joins TRBV7-2 and TRBJ1-5; 9 bases are a match to TRBD1. The V gene end was trimmed by 4 bases and the J gene end by 6 bases; junction bases not matched to a gene: 4. CDR3 length: 14 residues. The germline CDR1 and CDR2 sequences are SGHTA and FQGNSA. The CDR3 protein is CASSSQGAGQPQHF. DNA for the CDR3: TGTGCCAGCAGCTCACAGGGGGCGGGTCAGCCCCAGCATTTT. Complete variable domain (other parts from reference TRBV7-2 and TRBJ1-5): GAGVSQSPSNKVTEKGKDVELRCDPISGHTALYWYRQSLGQGLEFLIYFQGNSAPDKSGLPSDRFSAERTGGSVSTLTIQRTQQEDSAVYLCASSSQGAGQPQHFGDGTRLSIL.

The gene calls are TRBV2 and TRBJ2-1; 11 bases match TRBD2. The CDR3 loop spans 15 amino acids. V was pared by 5 bases and J by 12 bases, with 12 bases of the junction left unmatched. The germline V gene has CDR1 SNHLY and CDR2 FYNNEI. DNA of the CDR3: TGTGCCAGCAGTCAACTAGCGGGAGCTCCCCAAAGGCAGTTCTTC. Amino acid sequence: CASSQLAGAPQRQFF.